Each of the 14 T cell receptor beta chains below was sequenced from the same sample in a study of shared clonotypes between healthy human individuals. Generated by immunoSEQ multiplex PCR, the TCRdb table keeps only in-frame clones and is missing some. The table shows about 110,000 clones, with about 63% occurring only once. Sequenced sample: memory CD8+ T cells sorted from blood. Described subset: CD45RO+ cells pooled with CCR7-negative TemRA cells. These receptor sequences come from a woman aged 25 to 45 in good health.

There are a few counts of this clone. The chain's CDR3 is CSVELGELHSYEQYF. The CDR3 DNA reads TGCAGCGTTGAATTGGGCGAACTGCACTCCTACGAGCAGTACTTC. V is TRBV29-1 and J is TRBJ2-7; no reliable D call. V shed 2 bases and J shed 0 bases, with 14 bases lying between them. CDR1 and CDR2 from the germline V gene are SQVTM and ANQGSEA. This CDR3 comprises 15 residues.

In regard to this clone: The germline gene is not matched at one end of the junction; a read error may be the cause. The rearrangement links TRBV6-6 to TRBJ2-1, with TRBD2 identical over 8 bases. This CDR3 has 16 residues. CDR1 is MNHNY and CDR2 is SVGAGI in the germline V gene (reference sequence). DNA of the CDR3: TGTGCCAGCAGTGACTCGGCGGGAGGTGGGTACAATGAGCAGTTCTTC. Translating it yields CASSDSAGGGYNEQFF.

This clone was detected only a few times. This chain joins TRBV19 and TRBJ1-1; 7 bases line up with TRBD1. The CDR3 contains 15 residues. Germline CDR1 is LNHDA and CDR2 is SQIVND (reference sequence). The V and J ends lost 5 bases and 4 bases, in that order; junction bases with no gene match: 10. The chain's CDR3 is CASSVGTGVVTEAFF. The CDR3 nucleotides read TGTGCCAGTAGTGTAGGAACAGGGGTCGTCACTGAAGCTTTCTTT.

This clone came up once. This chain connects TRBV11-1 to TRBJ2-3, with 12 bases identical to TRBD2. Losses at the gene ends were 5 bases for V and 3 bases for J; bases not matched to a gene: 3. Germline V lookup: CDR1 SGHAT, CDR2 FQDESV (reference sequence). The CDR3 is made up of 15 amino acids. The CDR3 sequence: CASSATSGSTDTQYF. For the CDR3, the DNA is TGTGCCAGCAGCGCGACTAGCGGGAGTACAGATACGCAGTATTTT.

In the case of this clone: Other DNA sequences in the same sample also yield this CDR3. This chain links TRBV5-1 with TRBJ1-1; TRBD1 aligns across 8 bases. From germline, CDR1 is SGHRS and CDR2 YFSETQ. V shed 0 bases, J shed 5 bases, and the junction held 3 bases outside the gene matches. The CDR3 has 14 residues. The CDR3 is CASSLGQGRTEAFF. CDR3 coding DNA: TGCGCCAGCAGCTTGGGACAGGGGAGGACTGAAGCTTTCTTT.

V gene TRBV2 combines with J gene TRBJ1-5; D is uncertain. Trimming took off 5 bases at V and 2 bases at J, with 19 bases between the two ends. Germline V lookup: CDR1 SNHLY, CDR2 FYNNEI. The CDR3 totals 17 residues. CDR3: CASSSLKEKYGNQPQHF. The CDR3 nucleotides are TGTGCCAGCAGTTCACTCAAGGAAAAGTATGGCAATCAGCCCCAGCATTTT.

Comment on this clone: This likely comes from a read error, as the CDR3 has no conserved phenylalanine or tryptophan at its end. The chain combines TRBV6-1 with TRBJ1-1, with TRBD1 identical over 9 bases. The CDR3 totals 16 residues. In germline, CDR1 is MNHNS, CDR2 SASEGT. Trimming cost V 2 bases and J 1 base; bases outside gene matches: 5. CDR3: CASSEHETGGNTEAFL. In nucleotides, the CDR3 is TGTGCCAGCAGTGAACATGAGACAGGGGGGAACACTGAAGCTTTCCTT.

The CDR3 is CASSHHRAIRYGYTF. DNA of the CDR3: TGTGCCAGCAGTCATCACAGGGCCATTCGCTATGGCTACACCTTC. This chain joins TRBV28 and TRBJ1-2; possibly TRBD1 for D (6 bases). Per germline, CDR1 MDHEN and CDR2 SYDVKM. This CDR3 comprises 15 residues. V shed 5 bases and J shed 4 bases, with 17 bases lying between them.

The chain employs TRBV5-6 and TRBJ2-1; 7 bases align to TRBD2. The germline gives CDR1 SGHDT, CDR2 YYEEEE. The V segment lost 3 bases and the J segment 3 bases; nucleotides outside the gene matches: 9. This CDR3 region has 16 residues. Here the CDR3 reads CASSWGTTEVYNEQFF. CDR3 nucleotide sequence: TGTGCCAGCAGCTGGGGGACTACCGAGGTCTACAATGAGCAGTTCTTC.

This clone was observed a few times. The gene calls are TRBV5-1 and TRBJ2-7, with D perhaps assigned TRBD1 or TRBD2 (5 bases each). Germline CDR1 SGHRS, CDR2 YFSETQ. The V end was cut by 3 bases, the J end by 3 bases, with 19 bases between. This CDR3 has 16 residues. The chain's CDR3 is CASSSFGGRGDYEQYF. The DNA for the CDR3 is TGCGCCAGCAGCTCTTTTGGGGGTAGAGGAGACTACGAGCAGTACTTC.

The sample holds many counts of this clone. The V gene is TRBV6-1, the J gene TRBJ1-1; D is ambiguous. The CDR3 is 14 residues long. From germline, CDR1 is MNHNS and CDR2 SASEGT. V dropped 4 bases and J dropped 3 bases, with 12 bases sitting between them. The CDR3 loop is CASSVDPAYTEAFF. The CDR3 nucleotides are TGTGCCAGCAGTGTGGACCCGGCTTACACTGAAGCTTTCTTT.

The CDR3 sequence: CASSQIPWQPYYEQYF. The CDR3 DNA reads as TGCGCCAGCAGCCAAATTCCTTGGCAACCATACTACGAGCAGTACTTC. This chain joins TRBV4-1 and TRBJ2-5, with D uncertain. Matching the DNA end better, TRBJ2-7 makes the J call doubtful. Germline assignment: CDR1 MGHRA and CDR2 YSYEKL. This CDR3 region has 16 residues.

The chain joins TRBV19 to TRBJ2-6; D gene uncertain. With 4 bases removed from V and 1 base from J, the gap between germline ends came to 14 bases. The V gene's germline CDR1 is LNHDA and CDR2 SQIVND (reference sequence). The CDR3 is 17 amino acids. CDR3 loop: CASSRSSSLSGANVLTF. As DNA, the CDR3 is TGTGCCAGTAGTAGAAGTAGTTCGTTATCTGGGGCCAACGTCCTGACTTTC.

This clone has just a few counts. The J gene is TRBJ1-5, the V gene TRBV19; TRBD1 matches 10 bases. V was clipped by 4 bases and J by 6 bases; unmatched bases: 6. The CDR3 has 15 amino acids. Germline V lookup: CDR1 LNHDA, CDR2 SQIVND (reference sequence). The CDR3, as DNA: TGTGCCAGTAGTAGAGGGGGACAGGGGAGTCAGCCCCAGCATTTT. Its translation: CASSRGGQGSQPQHF.